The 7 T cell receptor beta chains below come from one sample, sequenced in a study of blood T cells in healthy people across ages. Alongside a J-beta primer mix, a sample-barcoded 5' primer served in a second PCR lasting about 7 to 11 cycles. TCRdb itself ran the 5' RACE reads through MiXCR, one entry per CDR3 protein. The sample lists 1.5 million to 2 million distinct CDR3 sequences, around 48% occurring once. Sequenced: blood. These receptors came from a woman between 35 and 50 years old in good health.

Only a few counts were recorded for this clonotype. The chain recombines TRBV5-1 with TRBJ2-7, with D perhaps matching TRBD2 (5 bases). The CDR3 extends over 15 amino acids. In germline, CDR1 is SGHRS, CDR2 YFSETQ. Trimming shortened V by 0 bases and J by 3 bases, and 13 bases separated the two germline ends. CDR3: CASSLARRINYEQYF. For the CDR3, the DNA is TGCGCCAGCAGCTTGGCCAGGAGGATAAACTACGAGCAGTACTTC.

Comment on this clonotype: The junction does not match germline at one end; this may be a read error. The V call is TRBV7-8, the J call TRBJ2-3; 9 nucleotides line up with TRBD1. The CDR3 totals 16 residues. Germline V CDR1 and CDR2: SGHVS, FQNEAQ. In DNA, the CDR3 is TGTGCCAGCAGCTCCGGGACAGGGCCCTACACAGGTACGCAGTATTTT. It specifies CASSSGTGPYTGTQYF.

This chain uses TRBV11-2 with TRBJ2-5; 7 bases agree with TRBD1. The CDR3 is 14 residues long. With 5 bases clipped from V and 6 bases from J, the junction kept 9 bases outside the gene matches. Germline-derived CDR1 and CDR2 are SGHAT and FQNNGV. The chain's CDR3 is CASSPRQGLKTQYF. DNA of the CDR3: TGTGCCAGCAGCCCGCGACAGGGCTTAAAGACCCAGTACTTC.

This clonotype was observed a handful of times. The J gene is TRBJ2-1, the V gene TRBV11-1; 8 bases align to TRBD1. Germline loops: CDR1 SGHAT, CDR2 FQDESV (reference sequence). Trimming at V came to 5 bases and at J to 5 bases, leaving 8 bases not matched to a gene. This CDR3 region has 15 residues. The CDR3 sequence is CASSRTGSLDNEQFF. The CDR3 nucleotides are TGTGCCAGCAGCAGGACAGGGTCGCTTGACAATGAGCAGTTCTTC.

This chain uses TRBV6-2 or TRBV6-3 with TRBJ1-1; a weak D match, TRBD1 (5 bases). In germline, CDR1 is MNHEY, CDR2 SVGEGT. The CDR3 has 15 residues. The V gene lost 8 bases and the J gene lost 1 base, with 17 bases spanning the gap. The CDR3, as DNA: TGTGCCAGCCATTACGCCGGGACGGGGAACACTGAAGCTTTCTTT. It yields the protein CASHYAGTGNTEAFF.

CDR3 amino acids: CASSNMVGTGELFF. In DNA, the CDR3 is TGTGCCAGCAGCAACATGGTCGGGACCGGGGAGCTGTTTTTT. The V and J genes are TRBV7-2 and TRBJ2-2; D remains ambiguous. V lost 5 bases to trimming and J lost 5 bases, with 12 bases between them. The CDR3 consists of 14 residues. Germline V lookup: CDR1 SGHTA, CDR2 FQGNSA.

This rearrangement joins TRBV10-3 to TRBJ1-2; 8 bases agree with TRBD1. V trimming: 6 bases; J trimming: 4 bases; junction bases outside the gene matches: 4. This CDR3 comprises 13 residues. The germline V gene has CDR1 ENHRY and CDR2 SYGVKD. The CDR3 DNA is TGTGCCATCAGAGGACAGGGTGGCTATGGCTACACCTTC. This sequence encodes CAIRGQGGYGYTF.